Shown below are 10 T cell receptor beta chains from a single sample sequenced in a study of T cell responses to AZD1222 COVID-19 vaccine. Only in-frame clones appear in the TCRdb table, and some are missing; sequencing was by immunoSEQ multiplex PCR. The sample gives 65,000 to 70,000 clones, around 82% of which show up once; 5.5% to 7% is in the top ten. The sequences come from peripheral blood, collected 28 days after the second AZD1222 dose. All receptors derive from an adult who received the AZD1222 COVID-19 vaccine.

The chain carries TRBV21-1 and TRBJ2-1; no check of the table's D call, TRBD1, against the DNA was made. TRBV21-1 corresponds to a pseudogene. This CDR3 has 17 residues. The CDR3: CASIGKGETGTGNEQFF. In nucleotides, the CDR3 is TGTGCCAGCATCGGAAAAGGTGAGACAGGGACTGGGAATGAGCAGTTCTTC.

The chain uses TRBV4-1 and TRBJ2-2; D not resolved. The CDR3 sequence is 15 residues long. V gave up 7 bases and J gave up 2 bases, with 14 bases separating them. Germline values: CDR1 MGHRA, CDR2 YSYEKL. The DNA for the CDR3 is TGCGCCAGCACGATCTCGTTTCCTAACACCGGGGAGCTGTTTTTT. As protein: CASTISFPNTGELFF.

This sequence joins TRBV25-1 and TRBJ1-1; TRBD1 agrees at 7 bases. This CDR3 region has 14 residues. The ends lost 8 bases at V and 0 bases at J; junction bases unmatched: 6. Germline loops: CDR1 MGHDK, CDR2 SYGVNS. The CDR3 nucleotides read TGTGCCAGCTTCGGGGACAGTCTGAACACTGAAGCTTTCTTT. It specifies CASFGDSLNTEAFF.

This chain connects TRBV6-6 to TRBJ1-6; 7 bases are a match to TRBD1. J gave up 16 bases and V 6 bases, and 12 bases lay outside the gene matches. The CDR3 length is 13 residues. Germline V gene sequence: CDR1 MNHNY, CDR2 SVGAGI (reference sequence). The CDR3 DNA follows: TGTGCCAGCAGCTCCTCGGGGACAGTCCTACTCCACTTT. It translates to CASSSSGTVLLHF.

The chain is built from TRBV18 and TRBJ2-5; D ambiguous. Between the trimmed V and J ends, which lost 4 bases and 2 bases, there was a span of 5 bases. Germline V gene lookup returns CDR1 KGHSH and CDR2 LQKENI. This CDR3 is 12 amino acids long. CDR3 nucleotide sequence: TGTGCCAGCTCACAGTTTCAAGAGACCCAGTACTTC. Its translation is CASSQFQETQYF.

The gene calls are TRBV12-3 or TRBV12-4 and TRBJ2-7; no clear D gene. The CDR3 covers 13 residues. V gave up 1 base and J gave up 6 bases, with 10 bases separating them. This chain's CDR3 is CASSLGQASEQYF. DNA of the CDR3: TGTGCCAGCAGTTTAGGGCAGGCCTCCGAGCAGTACTTC.

The gene calls are TRBV28 and TRBJ2-1, with unresolved D. Trimming pared 9 bases from V and 0 bases from J, leaving 9 bases between. The CDR3 has 13 amino acids. Germline V gene data show CDR1 as MDHEN and CDR2 as SYDVKM. Here the CDR3 DNA reads TGTGCCAGTTCAAAAGCCTCCTACAATGAGCAGTTCTTC. This gives the protein CASSKASYNEQFF. Complete variable domain (other parts from reference TRBV28 and TRBJ2-1): DVKVTQSSRYLVKRTGEKVFLECVQDMDHENMFWYRQDPGLGLRLIYFSYDVKMKEKGDIPEGYSVSREKKERFSLILESASTNQTSMYLCASSKASYNEQFFGPGTRLTVL.

This chain uses TRBV7-2 with TRBJ1-4; D remains unclear. V lost 4 bases and J lost 5, with 8 bases in between. The CDR3 covers 13 residues. The germline gives CDR1 SGHTA, CDR2 FQGNSA. The CDR3 region has the DNA TGTGCCAGCAGCTACGGAACCAATGAAAAACTGTTTTTT. This sequence encodes CASSYGTNEKLFF.

A single count supports this clone. The rearrangement joins TRBV4-2 to TRBJ1-5; no clear D. Per germline, CDR1 LGHNA and CDR2 YNFKEQ. The CDR3 loop spans 15 amino acids. V was trimmed by 3 bases and J by 0 bases, leaving 9 bases between them. The CDR3 sequence: CASSQSINSNQPQHF. CDR3 coding DNA: TGTGCCAGCAGCCAGTCTATTAATAGCAATCAGCCCCAGCATTTT.

The chain uses TRBV5-1 and TRBJ2-7, with D perhaps matching TRBD1 (5 bases). Germline V gives CDR1 SGHRS, CDR2 YFSETQ. V dropped 4 bases and J dropped 2 bases, with 13 bases sitting between them. The CDR3 is made up of 14 amino acids. The CDR3 DNA is TGCGCCAGCAGCACGAACCAAGGGGCCTACGAGCAGTACTTC. Its translation: CASSTNQGAYEQYF. Supplemented by reference TRBV5-1 and TRBJ2-7, the full variable domain reads KAGVTQTPRYLIKTRGQQVTLSCSPISGHRSVSWYQQTPGQGLQFLFEYFSETQRNKGNFPGRFSGRQFSNSRSEMNVSTLELGDSALYLCASSTNQGAYEQYFGPGTRLTVT.